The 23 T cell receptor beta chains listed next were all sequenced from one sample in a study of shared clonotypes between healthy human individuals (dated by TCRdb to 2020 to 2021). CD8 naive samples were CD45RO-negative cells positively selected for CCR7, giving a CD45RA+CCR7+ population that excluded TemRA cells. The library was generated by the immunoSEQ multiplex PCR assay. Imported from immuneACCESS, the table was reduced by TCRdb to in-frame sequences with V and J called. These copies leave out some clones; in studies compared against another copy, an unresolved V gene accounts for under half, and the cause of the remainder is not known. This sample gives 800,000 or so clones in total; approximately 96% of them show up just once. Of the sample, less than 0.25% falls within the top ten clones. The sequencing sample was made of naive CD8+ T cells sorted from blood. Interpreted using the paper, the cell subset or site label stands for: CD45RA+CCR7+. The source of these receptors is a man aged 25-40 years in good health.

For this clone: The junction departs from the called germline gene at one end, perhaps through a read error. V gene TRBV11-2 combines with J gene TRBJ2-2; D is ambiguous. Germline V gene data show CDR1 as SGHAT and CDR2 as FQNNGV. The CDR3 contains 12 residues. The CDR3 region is CASRGWDGELFF. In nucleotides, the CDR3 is TGTGCGAGCAGAGGCTGGGACGGGGAGCTGTTTTTT.

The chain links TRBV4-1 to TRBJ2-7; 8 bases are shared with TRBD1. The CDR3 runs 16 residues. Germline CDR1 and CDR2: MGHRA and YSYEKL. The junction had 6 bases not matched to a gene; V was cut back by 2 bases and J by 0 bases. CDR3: CASSQRGTGSSYEQYF. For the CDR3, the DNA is TGCGCCAGCAGCCAAAGGGGGACAGGAAGCTCCTACGAGCAGTACTTC.

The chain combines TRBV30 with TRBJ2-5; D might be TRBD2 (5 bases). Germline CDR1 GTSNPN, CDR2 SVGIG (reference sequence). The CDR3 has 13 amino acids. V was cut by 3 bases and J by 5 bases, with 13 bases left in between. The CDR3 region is CAWSGVPSETQYF. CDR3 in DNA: TGTGCCTGGAGCGGGGTGCCGTCTGAGACCCAGTACTTC.

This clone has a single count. The CDR3 coding sequence is TGCGCCAGCAGCCAAATGACAGGGTTTGGTGGCTACACCTTC. It is translated as CASSQMTGFGGYTF. The V call is TRBV4-1, the J call TRBJ1-2; 7 nucleotides agree with TRBD1. There are 14 residues in the CDR3. Germline-derived CDR1 and CDR2 are MGHRA and YSYEKL. V lost 2 bases and J lost 7; bases outside the gene matches: 7.

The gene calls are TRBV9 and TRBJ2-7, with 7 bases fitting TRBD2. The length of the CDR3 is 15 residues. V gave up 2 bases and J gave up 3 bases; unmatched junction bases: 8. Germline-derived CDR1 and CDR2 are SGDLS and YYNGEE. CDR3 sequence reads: CASSVPGLWIYEQYF. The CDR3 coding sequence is TGTGCCAGCAGCGTCCCGGGACTATGGATCTACGAGCAGTACTTC.

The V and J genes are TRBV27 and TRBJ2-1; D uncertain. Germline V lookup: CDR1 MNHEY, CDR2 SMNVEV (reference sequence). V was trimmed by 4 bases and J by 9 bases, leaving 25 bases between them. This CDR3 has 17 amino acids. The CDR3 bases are TGTGCCAGCAGTTCACGACGGGTAGGGCCCGGAATGAGTGAGCAGTTCTTC. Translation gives CASSSRRVGPGMSEQFF.

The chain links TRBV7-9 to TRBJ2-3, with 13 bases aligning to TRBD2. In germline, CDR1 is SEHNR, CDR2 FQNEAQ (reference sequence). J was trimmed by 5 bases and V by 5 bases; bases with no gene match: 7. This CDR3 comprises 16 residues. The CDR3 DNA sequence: TGTGCCAGCAGCGGGACGGGACTAGCGGGAAAAGATACGCAGTATTTT. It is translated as CASSGTGLAGKDTQYF.

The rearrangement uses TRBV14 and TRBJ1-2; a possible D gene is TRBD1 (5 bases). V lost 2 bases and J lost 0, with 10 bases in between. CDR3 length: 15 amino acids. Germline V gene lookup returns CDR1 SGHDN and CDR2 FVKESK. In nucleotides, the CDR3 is TGTGCCAGCAGCCAACAGGGTTTTGCTAACTATGGCTACACCTTC. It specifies CASSQQGFANYGYTF.

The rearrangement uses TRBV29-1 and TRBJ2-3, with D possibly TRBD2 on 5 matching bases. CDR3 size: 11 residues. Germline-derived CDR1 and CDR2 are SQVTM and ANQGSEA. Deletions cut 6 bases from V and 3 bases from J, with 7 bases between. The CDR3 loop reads CSVEATDTQYF. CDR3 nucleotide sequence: TGCAGCGTGGAGGCTACAGATACGCAGTATTTT.

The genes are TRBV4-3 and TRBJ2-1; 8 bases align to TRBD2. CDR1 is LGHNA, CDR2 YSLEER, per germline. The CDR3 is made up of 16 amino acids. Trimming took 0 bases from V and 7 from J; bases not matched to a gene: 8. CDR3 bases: TGCGCCAGCAGCCAAGATTACGGGAGGGCCGGGAATGAGCAGTTCTTC. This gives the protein CASSQDYGRAGNEQFF.

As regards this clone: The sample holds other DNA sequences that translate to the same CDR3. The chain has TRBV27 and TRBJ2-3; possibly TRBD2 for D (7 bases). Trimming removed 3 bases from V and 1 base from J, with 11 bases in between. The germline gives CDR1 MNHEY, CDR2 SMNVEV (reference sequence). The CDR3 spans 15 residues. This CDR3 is CASSLGGLGTDTQYF. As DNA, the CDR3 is TGTGCCAGCAGTTTGGGGGGGCTGGGCACAGATACGCAGTATTTT.

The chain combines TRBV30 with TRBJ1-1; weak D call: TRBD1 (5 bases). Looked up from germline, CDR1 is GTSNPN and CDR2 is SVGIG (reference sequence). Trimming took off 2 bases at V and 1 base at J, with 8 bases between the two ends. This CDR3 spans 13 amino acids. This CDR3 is CAWSWGGNTEAFF. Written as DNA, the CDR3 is TGTGCCTGGAGTTGGGGGGGGAACACTGAAGCTTTCTTT.

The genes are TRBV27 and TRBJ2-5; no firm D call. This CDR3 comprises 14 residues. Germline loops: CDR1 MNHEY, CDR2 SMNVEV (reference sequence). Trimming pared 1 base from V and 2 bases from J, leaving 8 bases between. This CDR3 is CASSLYPAQETQYF. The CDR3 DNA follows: TGTGCCAGCAGTTTATATCCAGCGCAAGAGACCCAGTACTTC.

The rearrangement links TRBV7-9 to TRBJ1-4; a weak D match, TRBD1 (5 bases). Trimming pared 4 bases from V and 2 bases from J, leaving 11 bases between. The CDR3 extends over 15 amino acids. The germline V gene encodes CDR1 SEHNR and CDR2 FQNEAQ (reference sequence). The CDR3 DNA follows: TGTGCCAGCAGCTCACGGGACGGCACTAATGAAAAACTGTTTTTT. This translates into CASSSRDGTNEKLFF.

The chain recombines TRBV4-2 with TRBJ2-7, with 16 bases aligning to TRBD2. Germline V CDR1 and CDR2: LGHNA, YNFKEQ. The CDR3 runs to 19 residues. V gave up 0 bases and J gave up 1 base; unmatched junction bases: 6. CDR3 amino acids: CASSQEVGLAGGISYEQYF. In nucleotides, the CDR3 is TGTGCCAGCAGCCAAGAGGTGGGACTAGCGGGAGGGATATCCTACGAGCAGTACTTC.

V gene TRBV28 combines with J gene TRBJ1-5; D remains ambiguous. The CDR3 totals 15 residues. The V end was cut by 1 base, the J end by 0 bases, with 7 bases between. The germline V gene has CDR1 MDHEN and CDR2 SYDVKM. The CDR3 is CASSLYDYSNQPQHF. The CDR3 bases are TGTGCCAGCAGTTTATACGACTATAGCAATCAGCCCCAGCATTTT.

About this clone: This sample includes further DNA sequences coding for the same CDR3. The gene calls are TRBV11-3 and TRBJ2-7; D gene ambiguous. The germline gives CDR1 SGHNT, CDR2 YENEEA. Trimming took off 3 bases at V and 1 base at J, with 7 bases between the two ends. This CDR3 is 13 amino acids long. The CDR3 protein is CASSLGGSYEQYF. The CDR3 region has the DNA TGTGCCAGCAGCTTGGGCGGTTCCTACGAGCAGTACTTC.

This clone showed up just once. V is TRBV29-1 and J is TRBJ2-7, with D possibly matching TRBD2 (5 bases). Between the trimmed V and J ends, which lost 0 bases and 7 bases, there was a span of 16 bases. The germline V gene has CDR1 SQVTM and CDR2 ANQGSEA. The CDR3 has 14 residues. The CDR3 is CSVEDPGNYGEQYF. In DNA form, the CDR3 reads TGCAGCGTTGAAGATCCCGGGAATTACGGAGAGCAGTACTTC.

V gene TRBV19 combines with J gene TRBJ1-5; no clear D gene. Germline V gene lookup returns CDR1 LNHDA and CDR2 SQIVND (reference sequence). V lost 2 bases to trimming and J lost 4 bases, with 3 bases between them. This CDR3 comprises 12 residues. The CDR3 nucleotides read TGTGCCAGTAGTATAATGAATCAGCCCCAGCATTTT. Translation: CASSIMNQPQHF. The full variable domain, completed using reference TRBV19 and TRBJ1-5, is DGGITQSPKYLFRKEGQNVTLSCEQNLNHDAMYWYRQDPGQGLRLIYYSQIVNDFQKGDIAEGYSVSREKKESFPLTVTSAQKNPTAFYLCASSIMNQPQHFGDGTRLSIL.

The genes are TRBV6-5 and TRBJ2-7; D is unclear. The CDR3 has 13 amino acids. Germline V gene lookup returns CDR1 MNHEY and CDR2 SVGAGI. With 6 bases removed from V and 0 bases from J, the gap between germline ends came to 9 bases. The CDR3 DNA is TGTGCCAGCAGACAGACTGCCTCCTACGAGCAGTACTTC. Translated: CASRQTASYEQYF.

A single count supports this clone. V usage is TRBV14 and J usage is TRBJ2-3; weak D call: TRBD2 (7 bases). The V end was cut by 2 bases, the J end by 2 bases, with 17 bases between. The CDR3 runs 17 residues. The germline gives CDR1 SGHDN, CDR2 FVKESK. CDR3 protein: CASSQRGGLPPTDTQYF. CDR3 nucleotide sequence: TGTGCCAGCAGCCAAAGGGGGGGACTACCCCCCACAGATACGCAGTATTTT.

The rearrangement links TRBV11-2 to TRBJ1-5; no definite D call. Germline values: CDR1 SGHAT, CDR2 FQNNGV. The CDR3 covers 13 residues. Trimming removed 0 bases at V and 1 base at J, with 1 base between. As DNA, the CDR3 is TGTGCCAGCAGCTTAGACAGCAATCAGCCCCAGCATTTT. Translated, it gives CASSLDSNQPQHF.

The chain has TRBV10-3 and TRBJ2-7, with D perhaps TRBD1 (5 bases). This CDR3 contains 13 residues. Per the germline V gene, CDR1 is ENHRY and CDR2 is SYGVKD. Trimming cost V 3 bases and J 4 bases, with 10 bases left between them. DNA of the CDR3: TGTGCCATCAGTGACAAAACAGGTTACGAGCAGTACTTC. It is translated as CAISDKTGYEQYF.